The rows below give T cell receptor beta chains drawn from one sample of a study of T cells in Graves' hyperthyroidism and ophthalmopathy. TCRdb redid the calling of the multiplex PCR reads with MiXCR, one entry per CDR3 protein. The sample holds about 350,000 distinct CDR3 sequences, about 15% seen once. The sample taken for sequencing was blood. The receptors originated from a woman aged 60 to 75 with Graves' ophthalmopathy. The CDR3 runs from the conserved cysteine through the conserved F or W. The D gene is left open where the match is weak. Clone size is shown for a subset of rows, as once, few, many or a class of expanded clone.

clone_size: many
d_call: -
j_call: TRBJ1-1
v_call: TRBV27
cdr3_nt: TGTGCCAGCAGTTTTACAGGACATGAAGCTTTCTTT
cdr3_aa: CASSFTGHEAFF

clone_size: -
d_call: TRBD2
j_call: TRBJ2-1
v_call: TRBV28
cdr3_nt: TGTGCCAGCAGTTTTTCAGCGGGAGGGACCAATGAGCAGTTCTTC
cdr3_aa: CASSFSAGGTNEQFF

clone_size: -
d_call: -
j_call: TRBJ2-7
v_call: TRBV6-1
cdr3_nt: TGTGCCAGCAGTGAAAGGGCAGGCGCGCAGCAGTACTTC
cdr3_aa: CASSERAGAQQYF

clone_size: -
d_call: TRBD1
j_call: TRBJ2-7
v_call: TRBV2
cdr3_nt: TGTGCCAGCAGTTTCCGACAGGGGGAAACCTACGAGCAGTACTTC
cdr3_aa: CASSFRQGETYEQYF

clone_size: many
d_call: -
j_call: TRBJ2-1
v_call: TRBV24-1
cdr3_nt: TGTGCCACCAGTTTCTACAATGAGCAGTTCTTC
cdr3_aa: CATSFYNEQFF

clone_size: many
d_call: -
j_call: TRBJ2-7
v_call: TRBV5-1
cdr3_nt: TGCGCCAGCAGCTTGGGGGGGGCTAGCGACTACGAGCAGTACTTC
cdr3_aa: CASSLGGASDYEQYF

clone_size: once
d_call: TRBD2
j_call: TRBJ2-5
v_call: TRBV20-1
cdr3_nt: TGCAGTGCTCATTGGGCGGTTAGCGGGTTAGAGACCCAGTACTTC
cdr3_aa: CSAHWAVSGLETQYF

clone_size: few
d_call: TRBD2
j_call: TRBJ2-4
v_call: TRBV27
cdr3_nt: TGTGCCAGCAGTCTCCCCCTAGCGGAAAAAAACATTCAGTACTTC
cdr3_aa: CASSLPLAEKNIQYF

clone_size: -
d_call: -
j_call: TRBJ1-2
v_call: TRBV6-5
cdr3_nt: TGTGCCAGCAGTTACTCTTGGGGGGACTATGGCTACACCTTC
cdr3_aa: CASSYSWGDYGYTF

clone_size: many
d_call: -
j_call: TRBJ2-3
v_call: TRBV6-1
cdr3_nt: TGTGCCAGTCGTACAAATACGCAGTATTTT
cdr3_aa: CASRTNTQYF

clone_size: -
d_call: -
j_call: TRBJ2-7
v_call: TRBV6-1
cdr3_nt: TGTGCCAGCAGTTTACTTGGGGGCAGCTCCTACGAGCAGTACTTC
cdr3_aa: CASSLLGGSSYEQYF

clone_size: few
d_call: TRBD1
j_call: TRBJ1-1
v_call: TRBV3-1
cdr3_nt: TGTGCCAGCAGCAAAAGGGCGGTCGGAACAGGGGGTACTGAAGCTTTCTTT
cdr3_aa: CASSKRAVGTGGTEAFF

clone_size: -
d_call: TRBD2
j_call: TRBJ2-3
v_call: TRBV28
cdr3_nt: TGTGCCAGCAGTGAACAACCGGGACTACCTAGCACAGATACGCAGTATTTT
cdr3_aa: CASSEQPGLPSTDTQYF

clone_size: -
d_call: -
j_call: TRBJ1-2
v_call: TRBV2
cdr3_nt: TGTGCCAGCAGTAGTAGCGGGAGCGGGGTCACAGTCTCCTACACCTTC
cdr3_aa: CASSSSGSGVTVSYTF

clone_size: -
d_call: TRBD1
j_call: TRBJ1-2
v_call: TRBV27
cdr3_nt: TGTGCCAGCAGGCGCCTACAGGGGAACTATGGCTACACCTTC
cdr3_aa: CASRRLQGNYGYTF

clone_size: many
d_call: TRBD2
j_call: TRBJ2-7
v_call: TRBV20-1
cdr3_nt: TGCAGTGCACTTACTAGCGGGAGGGGGCACTACGAGCAGTACTTC
cdr3_aa: CSALTSGRGHYEQYF

clone_size: many
d_call: -
j_call: TRBJ2-2
v_call: TRBV5-1
cdr3_nt: TGCGCCAGCAGCTTGGTACTAGCAGACACCGGGGAGCTGTTTTTT
cdr3_aa: CASSLVLADTGELFF

clone_size: few
d_call: -
j_call: TRBJ2-7
v_call: TRBV27
cdr3_nt: TGTGCCAGCAGGCCCTTGCTGCCTCCCTACGAGCAGTACTTC
cdr3_aa: CASRPLLPPYEQYF

clone_size: many
d_call: -
j_call: TRBJ2-7
v_call: TRBV29-1
cdr3_nt: TGCAGCGTTGTGGGAGGCGGGACCTACGAGCAGTACTTC
cdr3_aa: CSVVGGGTYEQYF

clone_size: many
d_call: TRBD2
j_call: TRBJ2-1
v_call: TRBV7-2
cdr3_nt: TGTGCCAGCAGCCAATCGGGAGGGACTTACAATGAGCAGTTCTTC
cdr3_aa: CASSQSGGTYNEQFF

clone_size: many
d_call: -
j_call: TRBJ2-5
v_call: TRBV20-1
cdr3_nt: TGCAGTGCTAGAGACCCCGGCAGGGCCCAAGAGACCCAGTACTTC
cdr3_aa: CSARDPGRAQETQYF

clone_size: -
d_call: -
j_call: TRBJ2-7
v_call: TRBV14
cdr3_nt: TGTGCCAGCAGCCAAGATCAAGGGAGTTCCTACGAGCAGTACTTC
cdr3_aa: CASSQDQGSSYEQYF

clone_size: many
d_call: TRBD1
j_call: TRBJ2-7
v_call: TRBV28
cdr3_nt: TGTGCCAAACACTTTCAGCCCAGACAGGGCGAGCAGTACTTC
cdr3_aa: CAKHFQPRQGEQYF

clone_size: -
d_call: -
j_call: TRBJ2-4
v_call: TRBV2
cdr3_nt: TGTGCCAGCAGTGCACCTGAAGCCAAAAACATTCAGTACTTC
cdr3_aa: CASSAPEAKNIQYF

clone_size: few
d_call: -
j_call: TRBJ1-5
v_call: TRBV6-2/TRBV6-3
cdr3_nt: TGTGCCAGCAGAATCAGCAATCAGCCCCAGCATTTT
cdr3_aa: CASRISNQPQHF

clone_size: many
d_call: -
j_call: TRBJ2-5
v_call: TRBV12-3/TRBV12-4
cdr3_nt: TGTGCCAGCAGAAGAGGGGGGATGGAGACCCAGTACTTC
cdr3_aa: CASRRGGMETQYF

clone_size: many
d_call: TRBD2
j_call: TRBJ2-1
v_call: TRBV10-3
cdr3_nt: TGTGCCATCAGTGAATACAGCGGGAGGGCCAATGAGCAGTTCTTC
cdr3_aa: CAISEYSGRANEQFF

clone_size: many
d_call: TRBD2
j_call: TRBJ2-3
v_call: TRBV2
cdr3_nt: TGTGCCAGCAGTGAACGAGGCGGGGGTGGCTATCCAGATACGCAGTATTTT
cdr3_aa: CASSERGGGGYPDTQYF

clone_size: many
d_call: -
j_call: TRBJ2-7
v_call: TRBV11-2
cdr3_nt: TGTGCCAGCAGCTTATGGGACTTACCCGGCGGGCACGAGCAGTACTTC
cdr3_aa: CASSLWDLPGGHEQYF

clone_size: many
d_call: TRBD1
j_call: TRBJ2-4
v_call: TRBV6-1
cdr3_nt: TGTGCCAGCAGCAAGGGGACAGGGGGAAACATTCAGTACTTC
cdr3_aa: CASSKGTGGNIQYF

clone_size: many
d_call: TRBD2
j_call: TRBJ2-3
v_call: TRBV10-3
cdr3_nt: TGTGCCATCAGTGGCGGGAGGAGCGGGGATACGCAGTATTTT
cdr3_aa: CAISGGRSGDTQYF

clone_size: -
d_call: -
j_call: TRBJ1-4
v_call: TRBV7-9
cdr3_nt: TGTGCCAGCAGCTCGTGGGGGGCAAAGGAAAAACTGTTTTTT
cdr3_aa: CASSSWGAKEKLFF

clone_size: many
d_call: -
j_call: TRBJ1-1
v_call: TRBV5-1
cdr3_nt: TGCGCCAGCAGCTTGGCCGAGGGAACTGAAGCTTTCTTT
cdr3_aa: CASSLAEGTEAFF

clone_size: few
d_call: TRBD2
j_call: TRBJ2-1
v_call: TRBV5-6
cdr3_nt: TGTGCCAGCAGCTTGGCGGGAGGGATTGAGCAGTTCTTC
cdr3_aa: CASSLAGGIEQFF

clone_size: -
d_call: -
j_call: TRBJ1-5
v_call: TRBV2
cdr3_nt: TGTGCCAGCAGAGGGCAGGCGCTAAATCAGCCCCAGCATTTT
cdr3_aa: CASRGQALNQPQHF

clone_size: -
d_call: -
j_call: TRBJ1-6
v_call: TRBV28
cdr3_nt: TGTGCCAGCAGTCCTCACGGAACAAATAATTTACCCCTCCACTTT
cdr3_aa: CASSPHGTNNLPLHF

clone_size: many
d_call: TRBD2
j_call: TRBJ2-1
v_call: TRBV5-1
cdr3_nt: TGCGCCAGCAGCGAGCCGGGACTAGTCAATGAGCAGTTCTTC
cdr3_aa: CASSEPGLVNEQFF

clone_size: many
d_call: -
j_call: TRBJ1-2
v_call: TRBV5-1
cdr3_nt: TGCGCCAGCAGCCCATCGGTGGGAGGTCAGGGCTACACCTTC
cdr3_aa: CASSPSVGGQGYTF

clone_size: few
d_call: -
j_call: TRBJ2-5
v_call: TRBV3-1
cdr3_nt: TGTGCCAGCAGCCGCAGGGGAACGGAGACCCAGTACTTC
cdr3_aa: CASSRRGTETQYF

clone_size: -
d_call: TRBD1
j_call: TRBJ1-1
v_call: TRBV5-1
cdr3_nt: TGCGCCAGCAGCGCCGGGACAGGGCTCACTGAAGCTTTCTTT
cdr3_aa: CASSAGTGLTEAFF

clone_size: many
d_call: -
j_call: TRBJ2-1
v_call: TRBV7-2
cdr3_nt: TGTGCCAGCAGTTGGAGGGCGTACAATGAGCAGTTCTTC
cdr3_aa: CASSWRAYNEQFF